This T cell receptor beta chain was captured by sequencing in a study of CD8+CD57+ T cells in acquired aplastic anemia. As for the study in general: Across the sorted CD4+ and CD8+ cells, DNA amounts averaged roughly 3.5 ug. Points from the study as a whole: Overlap between patients and controls comprised roughly 28 CD8+ CDR3 sequences.

Patients selected for sequencing had displayed CD8+CD57+ cell expansion by flow cytometry. Untreated patients provided the blood samples, with no therapy given before sampling. The CDR3 spans 19 residues. Per the germline V gene, CDR1 is SGHAT and CDR2 is FQDESV (reference sequence). The table lists this clonotype with a count of one. The antigen is not known. A junction end diverges from the germline sequence, so it may reflect a read error. Genomic DNA acted as the template from which TCR beta VDJ combination and CDR3 sequence profiling were carried out. TCRdb redid the calling of the reads with MiXCR, one entry per CDR3 protein. The sample has about half a million distinct CDR3 sequences; 25% to 40% are singletons.

The sequenced sample was sorted CD4+, CD8+, or CD8+CD57+ T cells (not recorded which) from PBMCs. The genes are TRBV11-1 and TRBJ1-3, with D perhaps TRBD1 (5 bases). This TCR derives from a human donor with aplastic anemia. This CDR3 is CASSSTGQGGTISGSTIYF. For the CDR3, the DNA is TGTGCCAGCAGCTCAACCGGTCAGGGTGGGACCATCTCTGGAAGCACCATATATTTT.